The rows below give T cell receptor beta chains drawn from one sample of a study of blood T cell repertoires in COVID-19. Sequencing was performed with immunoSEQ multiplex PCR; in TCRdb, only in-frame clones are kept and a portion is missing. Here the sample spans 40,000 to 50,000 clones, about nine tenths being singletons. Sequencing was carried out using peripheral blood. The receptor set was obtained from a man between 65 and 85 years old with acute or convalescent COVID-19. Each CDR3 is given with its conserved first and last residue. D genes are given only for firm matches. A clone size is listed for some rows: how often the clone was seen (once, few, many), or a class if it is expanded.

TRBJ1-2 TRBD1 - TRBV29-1 TGCAGCGCTGGACAGGGGGTTAACTATGGCTACACCTTC CSAGQGVNYGYTF
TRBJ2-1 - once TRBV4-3 TGCGCCAGCAGCCAAGCCGTTTACAATGAGCAGTTCTTC CASSQAVYNEQFF
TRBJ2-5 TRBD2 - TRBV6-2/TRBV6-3 TGTGCCAGCAGTTACTCCGGATGGGCTAGCGGGGGTGCCCAGTACTTC CASSYSGWASGGAQYF
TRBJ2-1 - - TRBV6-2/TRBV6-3 TGTGCCAGCAGTTATATGTGGGGAGCTCAGTACAATGAGCAGTTCTTC CASSYMWGAQYNEQFF
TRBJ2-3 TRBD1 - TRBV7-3 TGTGCCAGCAGCTTAAAAATCATCCCAGGGGGAGATACGCAGTATTTT CASSLKIIPGGDTQYF
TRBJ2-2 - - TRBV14 TGTGCCAGCAGCCAAAGCCGGTCCGGGGAGCTGTTTTTT CASSQSRSGELFF
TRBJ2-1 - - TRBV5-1 TGCGCCAGCAGACGAGGGAACTCCTACAATGAGCAGTTCTTC CASRRGNSYNEQFF
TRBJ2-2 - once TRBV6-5 TGTGCCAGCAATAACAAGTGGCCCGGGGAGCTGTTTTTT CASNNKWPGELFF
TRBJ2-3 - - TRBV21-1 TGTGCCAGCAGCAAAGAGGTGTCTAGCGGGGGTTACACAGATACGCAGTATTTT CASSKEVSSGGYTDTQYF
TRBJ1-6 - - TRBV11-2 TGTGCCAGCAGCTTCGGGTCTTCTAATTCACCCCTCCACTTT CASSFGSSNSPLHF
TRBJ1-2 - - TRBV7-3 TGTGCCAGCAGCTTAGGCGGGGGGCGTAACTATGGCTACACCTTC CASSLGGGRNYGYTF
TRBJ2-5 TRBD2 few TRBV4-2 TGTGCCAGCAGCCAAGATCTAGCGGGGGGCCAAGAGACCCAGTACTTC CASSQDLAGGQETQYF
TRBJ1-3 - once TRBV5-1 TGCGCCAGCCGGGGGGGTTTCACCATATATTTT CASRGGFTIYF
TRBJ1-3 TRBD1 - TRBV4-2 TGTGCCAGCAGCCAAGAAGGGGGCCGAAACACCATATATTTT CASSQEGGRNTIYF
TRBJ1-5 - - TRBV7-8 TGTGCCAGCGCCACGGGGTATAGCAATCAGCCCCAGCATTTT CASATGYSNQPQHF
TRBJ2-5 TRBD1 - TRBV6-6 TGTGCCAGCAGACAGGGGGAAGAGACCCAGTACTTC CASRQGEETQYF
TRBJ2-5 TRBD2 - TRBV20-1 TGCAGTGCTAGTATGACTAGCGGGGCCCAAGAGACCCAGTACTTC CSASMTSGAQETQYF
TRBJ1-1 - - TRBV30 TGTGCCTGGAGTCAATCGGTCCTCGGCACTGAAGCTTTCTTT CAWSQSVLGTEAFF
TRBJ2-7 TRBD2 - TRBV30 TGTGCCTGGAGTCTGCGGGGGGAGCAGTACTTC CAWSLRGEQYF
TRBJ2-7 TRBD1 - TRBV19 TGTGCCAGTAGTAGGACAGGCTTCTACGAGCAGTACTTC CASSRTGFYEQYF
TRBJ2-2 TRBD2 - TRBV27 TGTGCCAGCAGTAACCCGGTGTCAAGCGGGGGTACCGGGGAGCTGTTTTTT CASSNPVSSGGTGELFF
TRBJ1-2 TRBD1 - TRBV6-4 TGTGCCAGCTTTCCGATTTGCCGGGACAGGGGATTCCCCGGCTATGGCTACACCTTC CASFPICRDRGFPGYGYTF
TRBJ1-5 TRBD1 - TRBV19 TGTGCCAGTAGAGGACAGGGGGCTTATCAGCCCCAGCATTTT CASRGQGAYQPQHF
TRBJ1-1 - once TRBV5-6 TGTGCCAGCAGCCTCCGGGGTCTGAACACTGAAGCTTTCTTT CASSLRGLNTEAFF
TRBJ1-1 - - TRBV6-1 TGTGCCAGCAGTGAAGCACGAGGGTGGAGCACTGAAGCTTTCTTT CASSEARGWSTEAFF
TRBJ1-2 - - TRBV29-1 TGCAGCGTCTACAGGGACTATGGCTACACCTTC CSVYRDYGYTF
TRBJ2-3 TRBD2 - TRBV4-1 TGCGCCAGCAGCTCTATAGCGGGTAGCACAGATACGCAGTATTTT CASSSIAGSTDTQYF
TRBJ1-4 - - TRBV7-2 TGTGCCAGCAGCGCGGACAGATATAATGAAAAACTGTTTTTT CASSADRYNEKLFF
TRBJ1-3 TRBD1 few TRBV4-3 TGCGCCAGCAGACTGGACAGGGCTGGAAACACCATATATTTT CASRLDRAGNTIYF
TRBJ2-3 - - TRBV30 TGTGCCTGGAGTGTCGTTAGACTTAGCACAGATACGCAGTATTTT CAWSVVRLSTDTQYF
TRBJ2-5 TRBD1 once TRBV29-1 TGCAGCGTTGTGGGACAGGACCAAGAGACCCAGTACTTC CSVVGQDQETQYF
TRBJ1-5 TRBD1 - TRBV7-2 TGTGCCAGCAGCCCAGACACAGGGGGTTTACAGCCCCAGCATTTT CASSPDTGGLQPQHF
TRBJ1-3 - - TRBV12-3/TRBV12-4 TGTGCCAGCAGTTTGTCCGGGACAAGGGGTCTATTT CASSLSGTRGLF
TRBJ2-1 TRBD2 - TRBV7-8 TGTGCCAGCAGCCCCGGGATAGCGGGGGGGGATTCCTACAATGAGCAGTTCTTC CASSPGIAGGDSYNEQFF
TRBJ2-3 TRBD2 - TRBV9 TGTGCCAGCAGCCCCCAGGGGGGACTAGCGACAGATACGCAGTATTTT CASSPQGGLATDTQYF
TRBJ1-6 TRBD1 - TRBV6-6 TGTGCCAGCAGCCGGAGACAGGGATCCTATAATTCACCCCTCCACTTT CASSRRQGSYNSPLHF
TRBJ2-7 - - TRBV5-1 TGCGCCAGCAGCCCCGACGGGACATCGAGGTACGAGCAGTACTTC CASSPDGTSRYEQYF